The rows below give T cell receptor beta chains drawn from one sample of a study of post-analysis software for immune sequencing data. MiXCR, applied by TCRdb to the PCR reads, yields one record per CDR3 protein. The data contain roughly 620,000 distinct CDR3 sequences, roughly 40% of them singletons. Material for sequencing was blood. These receptors all stem from a girl between 5 and 17 years old with multiple sclerosis. Both conserved end residues are part of each CDR3. Fields, in order: clone size, CDR3 length, D gene, J gene, V gene, CDR3 protein, CDR3 DNA. D genes are given only for firm matches. For some rows the clone size is stated as once, few or many, or as a class when expanded; others skip it.

NA | 13 | NA | TRBJ2-7 | TRBV29-1 | CSVKRDTSYEQYF | TGCAGCGTTAAGAGGGACACATCCTACGAGCAGTACTTC
NA | 14 | NA | TRBJ1-1 | TRBV12-3/TRBV12-4 | CASSSASANTEAFF | TGTGCCAGCAGTTCGGCGTCGGCCAACACTGAAGCTTTCTTT
few | 13 | NA | TRBJ2-3 | TRBV5-4 | CASSVTVLDTQYF | TGTGCCAGCAGCGTAACAGTTTTAGATACGCAGTATTTT
NA | 14 | NA | TRBJ2-7 | TRBV6-1 | CASSEAAVVYEQYF | TGTGCCAGCAGTGAAGCGGCGGTCGTCTACGAGCAGTACTTC
NA | 13 | NA | TRBJ2-3 | TRBV7-6 | CASSSLNTDTQYF | TGTGCCAGCAGCTCATTAAACACAGATACGCAGTATTTT
few | 13 | TRBD1 | TRBJ2-7 | TRBV29-1 | CSVDGQGGYEQYF | TGCAGCGTTGACGGACAGGGAGGCTACGAGCAGTACTTC
few | 18 | NA | TRBJ2-4 | TRBV7-8 | CASSLARTTELAKNIQYF | TGTGCCAGCAGCTTAGCGCGGACTACCGAGCTAGCCAAAAACATTCAGTACTTC
NA | 17 | TRBD1 | TRBJ1-2 | TRBV6-1 | CASSPRDGQGANYGYTF | TGTGCCAGCAGCCCTCGGGACGGACAGGGCGCTAACTATGGCTACACCTTC
NA | 16 | TRBD1 | TRBJ1-4 | TRBV5-1 | CASSRSTGGTNEKRFF | TGTGCCAGCAGCCGAAGTACAGGGGGTACTAATGAAAAACGGTTTTTT
NA | 13 | TRBD2 | TRBJ2-5 | TRBV20-1 | CSVSGGARETQYF | TGCAGTGTTTCGGGGGGGGCGCGAGAGACCCAGTACTTC
NA | 14 | NA | TRBJ2-5 | TRBV13 | CASSLGSVKTGQYF | TGTGCCAGCAGCTTAGGTTCCGTGAAAACGGGGCAGTACTTC
NA | 14 | TRBD2 | TRBJ2-5 | TRBV29-1 | CSVAGTSGRETQYF | TGCAGCGTAGCCGGGACTAGCGGGAGAGAGACCCAGTACTTC
few | 18 | NA | TRBJ2-1 | TRBV12-3/TRBV12-4 | CASSLRWTRSSSYNEQFF | TGTGCCAGCAGTTTACGATGGACTCGCTCGAGCTCCTACAATGAGCAGTTCTTC
few | 14 | TRBD2 | TRBJ2-3 | TRBV20-1 | CSAIAGERTDTQYF | TGCAGTGCCATAGCGGGGGAACGGACAGATACGCAGTATTTT
NA | 11 | NA | TRBJ2-1 | TRBV24-1 | CATSDLGEQFF | TGTGCCACCAGTGATTTAGGTGAGCAGTTCTTC
NA | 11 | NA | TRBJ2-2 | TRBV20-1 | CSASDTGELFF | TGCAGTGCTAGCGATACCGGGGAGCTGTTTTTT
NA | 13 | NA | TRBJ2-3 | TRBV12-3/TRBV12-4 | CASLFLRADTQYF | TGTGCCAGCTTGTTTCTGAGAGCAGATACGCAGTATTTT
NA | 14 | TRBD1 | TRBJ1-2 | TRBV24-1 | CATRDSGQNYGYTF | TGTGCCACCAGGGACTCGGGACAGAACTATGGCTACACCTTC
NA | 13 | TRBD2 | TRBJ2-3 | TRBV27 | CASLREGSDTQYF | TGTGCCAGCCTACGGGAGGGGTCGGATACGCAGTATTTT
NA | 14 | NA | TRBJ1-2 | TRBV28 | CASSLSPGGYGYTF | TGTGCCAGCAGTTTATCGCCAGGAGGCTATGGCTACACCTTC
few | 16 | TRBD2 | TRBJ2-1 | TRBV20-1 | CSAPPLGLAVYNEQFF | TGCAGTGCCCCTCCTCTGGGACTAGCGGTCTACAATGAGCAGTTCTTC
NA | 14 | NA | TRBJ2-3 | TRBV12-3/TRBV12-4 | CASRFGTATDTQYF | TGTGCCAGCAGGTTCGGGACCGCCACAGATACGCAGTATTTT
NA | 13 | NA | TRBJ2-7 | TRBV6-1 | CASGKRGEDEQYF | TGTGCCAGCGGAAAGAGAGGGGAAGACGAGCAGTACTTC
NA | 16 | NA | TRBJ2-1 | TRBV15 | CATSRGFTSSYNEQFF | TGTGCCACCAGCAGAGGGTTTACTAGCTCCTACAATGAGCAGTTCTTC
NA | 12 | NA | TRBJ1-5 | TRBV12-3/TRBV12-4 | CASSFPREPQHF | TGTGCCAGCAGTTTCCCCCGGGAGCCCCAGCATTTT
NA | 11 | TRBD1 | TRBJ1-2 | TRBV29-1 | CSAGTGRTYTF | TGCAGCGCCGGGACAGGGAGGACGTACACCTTC
NA | 17 | NA | TRBJ2-7 | TRBV6-9 | CASSYSGQRPFSYEQYF | TGTGCCAGCAGTTATTCTGGGCAGAGACCCTTTTCCTACGAGCAGTACTTC
few | 12 | NA | TRBJ2-5 | TRBV6-5 | CASRAGNGAQYF | TGTGCCAGCAGAGCCGGGAATGGGGCGCAGTACTTC
once | 13 | NA | TRBJ2-1 | TRBV7-8 | CASSLVGKNEQFF | TGTGCCAGCAGCTTAGTGGGTAAAAATGAGCAGTTCTTC
NA | 15 | NA | TRBJ2-1 | TRBV30 | CAWSVGGSSYNEQFF | TGTGCCTGGAGTGTAGGCGGTAGCTCCTACAATGAGCAGTTCTTC
NA | 16 | TRBD2 | TRBJ2-1 | TRBV5-1 | CASSWPQAGGCNEQFF | TGCGCCAGCAGCTGGCCGCAAGCGGGAGGTTGCAATGAGCAGTTCTTC
NA | 15 | TRBD1 | TRBJ1-2 | TRBV12-3/TRBV12-4 | CASSRWDRPNYGYTF | TGTGCCAGCAGCCGATGGGACAGGCCGAACTATGGCTACACCTTC
NA | 15 | NA | TRBJ2-5 | TRBV15 | CATSRDRGPQETQYF | TGTGCCACCAGCAGAGACAGGGGCCCTCAAGAGACCCAGTACTTC
NA | 16 | TRBD2 | TRBJ2-3 | TRBV5-1 | CASSLDGTSGTDTQYF | TGCGCCAGCAGCTTGGATGGGACTAGCGGGACAGATACGCAGTATTTT
NA | 15 | NA | TRBJ2-7 | TRBV4-2 | CASSQDMRPTDEQYF | TGTGCCAGCAGCCAAGATATGAGGCCGACTGATGAGCAGTACTTC
NA | 14 | TRBD1 | TRBJ1-1 | TRBV20-1 | CSAHDRGVGTEAFF | TGCAGTGCTCACGACAGGGGGGTAGGCACTGAAGCTTTCTTT
NA | 12 | NA | TRBJ1-1 | TRBV20-1 | CSANRDATEAFF | TGCAGTGCTAACAGGGATGCCACTGAAGCTTTCTTT
once | 17 | NA | TRBJ1-2 | TRBV10-3 | CAPRLRGGEGPRGGYTF | TGTGCCCCTCGACTCCGGGGGGGCGAAGGACCCAGAGGGGGCTACACCTTC
NA | 14 | NA | TRBJ2-7 | TRBV6-1 | CASKRGDGSYEQYF | TGTGCCAGCAAGAGGGGGGACGGAAGCTACGAGCAGTACTTC
NA | 15 | TRBD2 | TRBJ2-7 | TRBV15 | CATSGGLAVYNEQYF | TGTGCCACCAGCGGCGGACTAGCGGTTTACAATGAGCAGTACTTC
NA | 12 | TRBD1 | TRBJ1-1 | TRBV20-1 | CSAREGGVEAFF | TGCAGTGCTAGAGAAGGGGGCGTTGAAGCTTTCTTT
NA | 16 | TRBD1 | TRBJ2-1 | TRBV4-1 | CASSQLGQLSYNEQFF | TGCGCCAGCAGCCAATTGGGACAGCTCTCCTACAATGAGCAGTTCTTC
few | 16 | NA | TRBJ2-7 | TRBV20-1 | CSAREYGTLSSYEQYF | TGCAGTGCTAGAGAGTACGGGACTCTAAGCTCCTACGAGCAGTACTTC
few | 11 | NA | TRBJ1-2 | TRBV6-5 | CASGVDYGYTF | TGTGCCAGCGGAGTGGACTATGGCTACACCTTC
NA | 16 | TRBD2 | TRBJ2-3 | TRBV7-6 | CASSTLAGRSTDTQYF | TGTGCCAGCAGCACCCTAGCGGGGCGTAGCACAGATACGCAGTATTTT
few | 14 | NA | TRBJ2-7 | TRBV10-3 | CAISDVSALNEQYF | TGTGCCATCAGTGATGTGTCAGCCCTTAATGAGCAGTACTTC
NA | 14 | NA | TRBJ2-3 | TRBV20-1 | CSAPLQGRTDTQYF | TGCAGTGCTCCATTACAGGGACGGACAGATACGCAGTATTTT
NA | 18 | NA | TRBJ2-7 | TRBV20-1 | CSARAFDDTGSVVYEQYF | TGCAGTGCTAGGGCTTTTGACGACACAGGGAGCGTCGTCTACGAGCAGTACTTC